This TCR beta chain was profiled in a study of T cells after yellow fever vaccination. Points from the study as a whole: Weaker overall was a secondary response that nonetheless peaked faster, on day 5 versus 15.

The CDR3 has 18 residues. Trimming cost V 1 base and J 6 bases, with 22 bases left between them. Germline CDR1 and CDR2: MGHRA and YSYEKL. UMIs and a universal primer site were added when TCR cDNA was made by 5'RACE template switching. TCRdb re-called the 5' RACE reads through MiXCR, storing one row per CDR3 protein. This sample has a few hundred thousand distinct CDR3 sequences, with approximately 21% found just once. The sample holds a few counts of this clonotype. Its antigen is currently unknown. The V call is TRBV4-1, the J call TRBJ2-1; D not resolved. The sequencing here drew on PBMCs, taken 15 days after the yellow fever booster vaccination. This sequence originates from a man aged 25-45 years who received the YFV17D yellow fever vaccine. This CDR3 reads CASSQGPGKTLKSNEQFF. The CDR3 nucleotides are TGCGCCAGCAGCCAAGGCCCCGGAAAAACGCTAAAGAGCAATGAGCAGTTCTTC.